This TCR beta chain appears in the sequencing data of a study of T-cell reconstitution after alpha-beta-depleted transplantation in children. Deletions cut 2 bases from V and 6 bases from J, with 18 bases between. CDR3 length equals 16 residues. Germline assignment: CDR1 SGHRS and CDR2 YFSETQ. This sample's TCRbeta library carried unique molecular identifier barcodes. Via MiXCR, TCRdb re-called the PCR reads, giving one row per CDR3 protein. Of some 200,000 distinct CDR3 sequences in the sample, about 15% are singletons; the top ten hold roughly 13%. This clonotype was seen only a few times. Here the sequenced sample was PBMCs from the stem cell graft donor, taken from the stem cell graft. This TCR came from a human donor who donated a stem cell graft to a child with acute lymphoblastic leukemia. The genes are TRBV5-1 and TRBJ2-1, with a possible D match to TRBD1 (8 bases). CDR3 DNA sequence: TGCGCCAGCAGCTTAGTTGGACAGGGAGGGAGCAATGAGCAGTTCTTC. Its protein product is CASSLVGQGGSNEQFF.